A single sample gave rise to the 3 T cell receptor beta chains below, sequenced in a study of cytomegalovirus exposure and HLA in healthy donors. PCR used 60 Vbeta primers and 13 Jbeta primers. This table comes from immunoSEQ multiplex PCR, and its TCRdb copy is limited to in-frame clones, with some not included. In the table there are over 140,000 clones, about 84% of which are singletons. Sequenced sample: PBMCs. These receptors came from a man aged 50 to 60 in good health and CMV-seronegative.

The rearrangement uses TRBV15 and TRBJ2-7; TRBD2 is a possible D gene (5 bases). Trimming took 6 bases from V and 4 from J, leaving 10 bases between them. From germline, CDR1 is LNHNV and CDR2 YYDKDF (reference sequence). The CDR3 extends over 12 amino acids. The CDR3 coding sequence is TGTGCCACCAGAGGAGGCGTTTACGAGCAGTACTTC. Its protein is CATRGGVYEQYF.

V is TRBV5-1 and J is TRBJ2-7; no definite D call. This CDR3 comprises 13 residues. Germline V lookup: CDR1 SGHRS, CDR2 YFSETQ. The germline V and J ends were trimmed by 4 bases and 5 bases, with 13 bases remaining between them. This CDR3 reads CASSLLRGHEQYF. The DNA of the CDR3 is TGCGCCAGCAGCCTCTTGCGTGGGCACGAGCAGTACTTC.

The chain recombines TRBV6-5 with TRBJ2-1; 12 bases fit TRBD2. Germline V CDR1 and CDR2: MNHEY, SVGAGI. Unmatched junction bases numbered 1, after V lost 4 bases and J lost 0 bases. The CDR3 spans 16 residues. Here the CDR3 DNA reads TGTGCCAGCAGTTGGACTAGCGGGAACTCCTACAATGAGCAGTTCTTC. Amino acid sequence: CASSWTSGNSYNEQFF.